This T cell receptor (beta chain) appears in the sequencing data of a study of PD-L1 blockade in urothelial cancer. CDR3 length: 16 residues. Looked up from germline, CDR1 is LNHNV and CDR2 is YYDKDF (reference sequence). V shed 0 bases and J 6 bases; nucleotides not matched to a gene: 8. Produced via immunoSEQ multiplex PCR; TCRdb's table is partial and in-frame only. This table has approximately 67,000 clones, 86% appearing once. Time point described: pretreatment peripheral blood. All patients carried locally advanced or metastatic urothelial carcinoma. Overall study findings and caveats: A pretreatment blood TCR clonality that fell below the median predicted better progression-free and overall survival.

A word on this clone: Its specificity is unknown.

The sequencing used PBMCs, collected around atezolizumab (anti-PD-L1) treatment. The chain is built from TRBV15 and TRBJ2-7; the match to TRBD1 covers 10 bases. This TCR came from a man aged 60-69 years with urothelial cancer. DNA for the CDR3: TGTGCCACCAGCAGAGAGACCGGGACAGGGGATATCGAGCAGTACTTC. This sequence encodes CATSRETGTGDIEQYF.